Following are 25 T cell receptor beta chains from one sample sequenced in a study of OX40 agonist ivuxolimab in advanced cancers. Generated by immunoSEQ multiplex PCR, the TCRdb table keeps only in-frame clones and is missing some. The table lists roughly 48,000 clones, about 87% of them singletons. The sequencing here drew on CD4+ or CD8+ T cells sorted from blood, taken in a trial of the OX40 agonist ivuxolimab. The receptors stem from an adult with an advanced solid tumor such as melanoma, head and neck, liver or kidney cancer.

J is TRBJ2-7 and V is TRBV11-2; D possibly corresponds to TRBD2 (6 bases). V lost 1 base and J lost 4, with 14 bases in between. This CDR3 comprises 15 residues. CDR1 is SGHAT, CDR2 FQNNGV, per germline. The CDR3 sequence: CASSLGDPSGYEQYF. In DNA form, the CDR3 reads TGTGCCAGCAGCTTAGGGGACCCGAGCGGGTACGAGCAGTACTTC. Full variable domain (rest looked up from reference TRBV11-2 and TRBJ2-7): EAGVAQSPRYKIIEKRQSVAFWCNPISGHATLYWYQQILGQGPKLLIQFQNNGVVDDSQLPKDRFSAERLKGVDSTLKIQPAKLEDSAVYLCASSLGDPSGYEQYFGPGTRLTVT.

V usage is TRBV9 and J usage is TRBJ1-1; D not certain. Germline-derived CDR1 and CDR2 are SGDLS and YYNGEE. CDR3 length equals 16 residues. Trimming pared 4 bases from V and 6 bases from J, leaving 22 bases between. The CDR3 DNA follows: TGTGCCAGCAGCCAAACTCCTGGCCGAGGGTACTCTGAAGCTTTCTTT. It codes for CASSQTPGRGYSEAFF.

This chain uses TRBV11-1 with TRBJ2-5; 7 bases line up with TRBD1. This CDR3 region has 14 residues. Germline loops: CDR1 SGHAT, CDR2 FQDESV (reference sequence). V shed 5 bases and J 5 bases; nucleotides not matched to a gene: 8. The CDR3 coding sequence is TGTGCCAGCAGCCTGGGAGACAGGGTTGAGACCCAGTACTTC. This translates into CASSLGDRVETQYF.

The V and J genes are TRBV5-5 and TRBJ1-5; tentatively, D is TRBD1 (6 bases). The CDR3 has 15 residues. Germline V gene data show CDR1 as SGHKS and CDR2 as YYEKEE (reference sequence). Trimming cost V 1 base and J 5 bases, with 13 bases left between them. The CDR3 bases are TGTGCCAGCAGCTTGTCTCCTACAGGGCATCAGCCCCAGCATTTT. Translation gives CASSLSPTGHQPQHF.

This chain joins TRBV5-1 and TRBJ2-1; D may be TRBD1 or TRBD2 (6 bases each). V was shortened by 0 bases and J by 6 bases, with 25 bases between the two germline ends. Germline loops: CDR1 SGHRS, CDR2 YFSETQ. The CDR3 runs 19 residues. In DNA form, the CDR3 reads TGCGCCAGCAGCTTGGTCCGGGGGCTGGGTGACGCCGCGACCAATGAGCAGTTCTTC. This encodes CASSLVRGLGDAATNEQFF.

This clone was detected a few times. The rearrangement joins TRBV7-9 to TRBJ2-5; D is perhaps TRBD1 or TRBD2 (6 bases each). CDR1 SEHNR and CDR2 FQNEAQ come from the germline V gene (reference sequence). The CDR3 has 16 amino acids. V was shortened by 5 bases and J by 5 bases, with 21 bases between the two germline ends. The CDR3, as DNA: TGTGCCAGCAGCCCTAGCTTAGACGGAGGGGGTGAGACCCAGTACTTC. Translation: CASSPSLDGGGETQYF.

The chain recombines TRBV25-1 with TRBJ2-1, with D unclear. Trimming took 1 base from V and 0 from J, leaving 10 bases between them. The length of the CDR3 is 16 residues. CDR1 and CDR2 (germline): MGHDK, SYGVNS. CDR3 coding DNA: TGTGCCAGCAGTGAATCCGCCCATTTCTCCTACAATGAGCAGTTCTTC. It specifies CASSESAHFSYNEQFF.

This sequence joins TRBV6-5 and TRBJ1-6; no clear D. The CDR3 covers 15 residues. Per the germline V gene, CDR1 is MNHEY and CDR2 is SVGAGI. V was cut by 2 bases and J by 0 bases, with 5 bases left in between. The CDR3, as DNA: TGTGCCAGCAGTTACGGGAGCTCCTATAATTCACCCCTCCACTTT. Its translation: CASSYGSSYNSPLHF.

This chain uses TRBV5-6 with TRBJ1-4; D gene uncertain. Between the trimmed V and J ends, which lost 4 bases and 0 bases, there was a span of 16 bases. This CDR3 region has 17 residues. Per the germline V gene, CDR1 is SGHDT and CDR2 is YYEEEE. The CDR3: CASSPPTDLATNEKLFF. CDR3 bases: TGTGCCAGCAGCCCTCCGACGGACCTTGCAACTAATGAAAAACTGTTTTTT. Drawing the rest from reference TRBV5-6 and TRBJ1-4, the complete variable domain is DAGVTQSPTHLIKTRGQQVTLRCSPKSGHDTVSWYQQALGQGPQFIFQYYEEEERQRGNFPDRFSGHQFPNYSSELNVNALLLGDSALYLCASSPPTDLATNEKLFFGSGTQLSVL.

J is TRBJ2-1 and V is TRBV28; 11 nucleotides agree with TRBD1. The CDR3 runs to 16 residues. V lost 2 bases and J lost 5; bases outside the gene matches: 5. Germline-derived CDR1 and CDR2 are MDHEN and SYDVKM. The CDR3 DNA sequence: TGTGCCAGCAGTTTACCGGACAGGGGGCGCGACAATGAGCAGTTCTTC. Encoded protein: CASSLPDRGRDNEQFF.

The V and J genes are TRBV28 and TRBJ2-3, with TRBD1 matching over 8 bases. The V and J ends lost 5 bases and 0 bases, in that order; junction bases with no gene match: 7. From germline, CDR1 is MDHEN and CDR2 SYDVKM. CDR3 size: 16 residues. This chain's CDR3 is CASSPGTGLSTDTQYF. CDR3 DNA sequence: TGTGCCAGCAGTCCCGGGACAGGCCTTAGCACAGATACGCAGTATTTT. The variable domain in full, with the rest retrieved from reference TRBV28 and TRBJ2-3, is DVKVTQSSRYLVKRTGEKVFLECVQDMDHENMFWYRQDPGLGLRLIYFSYDVKMKEKGDIPEGYSVSREKKERFSLILESASTNQTSMYLCASSPGTGLSTDTQYFGPGTRLTVL.

The chain couples TRBV12-5 to TRBJ1-2; D is possibly TRBD1 (5 bases). The germline V and J ends were trimmed by 0 bases and 7 bases, with 18 bases remaining between them. The CDR3 extends over 16 amino acids. From germline, CDR1 is LGHNT and CDR2 FRNRAP. In nucleotides, the CDR3 is TGTGCTAGTGGTTTGGTCCGAGGAGAGGGGTGCCTTGGCTACACCTTC. It translates to CASGLVRGEGCLGYTF.

V usage is TRBV7-2 and J usage is TRBJ1-4; D is uncertain. The CDR3 length is 12 residues. Germline assignment: CDR1 SGHTA and CDR2 FQGNSA. The germline V and J ends were trimmed by 1 base and 7 bases, with 4 bases remaining between them. The CDR3 sequence: CASSLVGEKLFF. Here the CDR3 DNA reads TGTGCCAGCAGCTTAGTGGGTGAAAAACTGTTTTTT.

The rearrangement joins TRBV11-2 to TRBJ2-1; D not resolved. Germline CDR1 is SGHAT and CDR2 is FQNNGV. CDR3 length: 12 residues. V was cut by 7 bases and J by 5 bases, with 9 bases left in between. CDR3 DNA: TGTGCCAGCACCGACTGGGACAATGAGCAGTTCTTC. It is translated as CASTDWDNEQFF.

This clone has just one count. The chain joins TRBV5-1 to TRBJ2-7; TRBD2 matches 12 bases. Germline values: CDR1 SGHRS, CDR2 YFSETQ. This CDR3 region has 15 residues. Trimming cost V 1 base and J 1 base; bases outside gene matches: 0. The CDR3 loop is CASSLTSGGSYEQYF. As DNA, the CDR3 is TGCGCCAGCAGCTTGACTAGCGGGGGGTCCTACGAGCAGTACTTC.

This clone was seen a handful of times. The rearrangement uses TRBV5-8 and TRBJ2-7; 8 nucleotides match TRBD2. This CDR3 spans 17 amino acids. V lost 1 base to trimming and J lost 5 bases; unmatched junction nucleotides: 14. In germline, CDR1 is SGHTS, CDR2 YDEGEE. CDR3 sequence reads: CASSLNFARGGDHEQYF. In DNA form, the CDR3 reads TGTGCCAGCAGCTTGAATTTCGCACGGGGGGGCGACCACGAGCAGTACTTC.

This chain links TRBV7-8 with TRBJ2-3, with TRBD2 matching 13 bases. CDR1 and CDR2 from the germline V gene are SGHVS and FQNEAQ. Unmatched junction bases numbered 4, after V lost 5 bases and J lost 2 bases. The CDR3 spans 16 residues. The CDR3 nucleotides read TGTGCCAGCAGCCTGGGACTAGCGGGGAACACAGATACGCAGTATTTT. This codes for CASSLGLAGNTDTQYF.

This chain uses TRBV4-1 with TRBJ1-4; the D is unclear. Looked up from germline, CDR1 is MGHRA and CDR2 is YSYEKL. V was shortened by 1 base and J by 7 bases, with 16 bases between the two germline ends. This CDR3 region has 16 residues. CDR3 sequence: CASSQGESLVAEKLFF. The CDR3 region has the DNA TGCGCCAGCAGCCAAGGGGAGTCTTTAGTGGCTGAAAAACTGTTTTTT.

The chain employs TRBV4-3 and TRBJ2-5; no clear D gene. V gave up 3 bases and J gave up 2 bases, with 19 bases separating them. The CDR3 is 17 amino acids. The germline CDR1 and CDR2 sequences are LGHNA and YSLEER. The chain's CDR3 is CASSQDLPPGPQETQYF. Here the CDR3 DNA reads TGCGCCAGCAGCCAGGACCTTCCACCGGGTCCGCAAGAGACCCAGTACTTC.

The chain employs TRBV7-6 and TRBJ1-3; a possible D gene is TRBD1 (6 bases). The CDR3 is 14 residues long. Trimming took off 0 bases at V and 4 bases at J, with 7 bases between the two ends. The germline CDR1 and CDR2 sequences are SGHVS and FNYEAQ. The CDR3 reads CASSLAGQGNTIYF. The CDR3 bases are TGTGCCAGCAGCTTAGCCGGACAGGGAAACACCATATATTTT.

The chain uses TRBV7-8 and TRBJ1-5, with D possibly TRBD1 on 5 matching bases. The CDR3 has 16 residues. Deletions cut 3 bases from V and 3 bases from J, with 15 bases between. The germline CDR1 and CDR2 sequences are SGHVS and FQNEAQ. The CDR3 sequence is CASSLAPRGPNQPQHF. As DNA, the CDR3 is TGTGCCAGCAGCTTGGCTCCTCGGGGACCCAATCAGCCCCAGCATTTT.

This chain uses TRBV6-6 with TRBJ2-4; D may be TRBD2 (6 bases). The CDR3 has 12 amino acids. V lost 7 bases and J lost 5, with 9 bases in between. Germline V gives CDR1 MNHNY, CDR2 SVGAGI (reference sequence). The CDR3 region has the DNA TGTGCCAGCACCGGCGGGGAAAACATTCAGTACTTC. Translating gives CASTGGENIQYF.

The CDR3 region has the DNA TGTGCCAGCAGCCCTCCGGACAGGTTGGGACCCCAGCATTTT. It encodes CASSPPDRLGPQHF. The genes are TRBV7-2 and TRBJ1-5; 7 bases match TRBD1. The V gene's germline CDR1 is SGHTA and CDR2 FQGNSA. The CDR3 runs to 14 residues. V was pared by 5 bases and J by 10 bases, with 11 bases of the junction left unmatched.

The chain combines TRBV7-9 with TRBJ1-5; D might be TRBD1 (5 bases). This CDR3 comprises 13 residues. V gave up 3 bases and J gave up 7 bases, with 10 bases separating them. Germline CDR1 and CDR2: SEHNR and FQNEAQ (reference sequence). The chain's CDR3 is CASSLGGGQPQHF. Written as DNA, the CDR3 is TGTGCCAGCAGCTTGGGGGGTGGGCAGCCCCAGCATTTT.

The chain links TRBV7-9 to TRBJ2-7; D possibly uses TRBD1 or TRBD2 (5 bases each). CDR3 size: 12 residues. V lost 6 bases to trimming and J lost 3 bases, with 9 bases between them. Germline CDR1 reads SEHNR; CDR2 reads FQNEAQ (reference sequence). The CDR3 region has the DNA TGTGCCAGCAGAGGGGACCTCTACGAGCAGTACTTC. As protein: CASRGDLYEQYF.